The 28 T cell receptor beta chains below were found in one sample sequenced in a study of CD8+CD57+ T cells in acquired aplastic anemia. By flow cytometry, patients selected for sequencing had shown an expansion of CD8+CD57+ cells. Investigators profiled TCR beta VDJ and CDR3 from genomic DNA template. MiXCR, applied by TCRdb to the reads, yields one record per CDR3 protein. The repertoire holds 200,000 to 300,000 distinct CDR3 sequences, about 80% seen once, with 40% to 50% in the top ten. The specimen was sorted CD4+, CD8+, or CD8+CD57+ T cells (not recorded which) from PBMCs. These receptors originate from a human donor with aplastic anemia.

The rearrangement links TRBV19 to TRBJ1-6, with D perhaps TRBD1 (6 bases). The CDR3 sequence is 13 residues long. Germline V CDR1 and CDR2: LNHDA, SQIVND (reference sequence). The V end was cut by 6 bases, the J end by 6 bases, with 9 bases between. DNA of the CDR3: TGTGCCAGTAGCGGGACACTTAATTCACCCCTCCACTTT. Amino acids: CASSGTLNSPLHF. The entire variable domain, with the rest obtained from reference TRBV19 and TRBJ1-6, is as follows: DGGITQSPKYLFRKEGQNVTLSCEQNLNHDAMYWYRQDPGQGLRLIYYSQIVNDFQKGDIAEGYSVSREKKESFPLTVTSAQKNPTAFYLCASSGTLNSPLHFGNGTRLTVT.

The rearrangement uses TRBV7-9 and TRBJ2-1, with 10 bases lining up with TRBD2. The germline V gene encodes CDR1 SEHNR and CDR2 FQNEAQ (reference sequence). The CDR3 extends over 16 amino acids. V trimming: 2 bases; J trimming: 6 bases; junction bases outside the gene matches: 7. As DNA, the CDR3 is TGTGCCAGCAGCTTAACGCGGACTAGCGGTTTCAATGAGCAGTTCTTC. This codes for CASSLTRTSGFNEQFF.

The chain couples TRBV5-1 to TRBJ2-1, with a weak D call TRBD1 (6 bases). The germline gives CDR1 SGHRS, CDR2 YFSETQ. The CDR3 totals 16 residues. V was trimmed by 4 bases and J by 5 bases, leaving 19 bases between them. CDR3 protein: CASSLESGAEDNEQFF. In DNA, the CDR3 is TGCGCCAGCAGCCTGGAGTCAGGGGCGGAGGACAATGAGCAGTTCTTC.

V and J are TRBV10-1 and TRBJ2-7; 9 positions match TRBD1. V trimming: 5 bases; J trimming: 5 bases; junction bases outside the gene matches: 10. The CDR3 has 15 residues. CDR1 and CDR2 from the germline V gene are WNHNN and SYGVQD (reference sequence). The CDR3 sequence is CASSLRDRAGDEQYF. In nucleotides, the CDR3 is TGCGCCAGCAGTCTCCGGGACAGGGCAGGCGACGAGCAGTACTTC.

V and J are TRBV7-3 and TRBJ1-1; D is undetermined. CDR1 SGHTA and CDR2 FQGTGA come from the germline V gene. V dropped 4 bases and J dropped 7 bases, with 25 bases sitting between them. The length of the CDR3 is 17 residues. CDR3 DNA sequence: TGTGCCAGCAGCTCAGAGGACTATCCCCTGGTGAACCATGAAGCTTTCTTT. This encodes CASSSEDYPLVNHEAFF.

As concerns this clonotype: The conserved closing phenylalanine or tryptophan is absent in this CDR3, likely reflecting a read error. The limits of the CDR3 on the DNA are not certain, so only TCRdb's listed CDR3 is given. The rearrangement uses TRBV7-2 and TRBJ2-3; the D call of TRBD1 is as the table states it, not checked on the DNA. The germline gives CDR1 SGHTA, CDR2 FQGNSA. The CDR3 has 13 amino acids, counting both end residues. The CDR3 loop reads CASSLGGAHTKQY.

The chain recombines TRBV11-3 with TRBJ2-4; D perhaps matches TRBD1 (6 bases). V was pared by 8 bases and J by 10 bases, with 15 bases between. This CDR3 spans 12 amino acids. Per germline, CDR1 SGHNT and CDR2 YENEEA. This chain's CDR3 is CASGVDGTIQYF. DNA of the CDR3: TGTGCCAGCGGAGTAGATGGGACAATTCAGTACTTC.

The chain joins TRBV15 to TRBJ2-2; D remains unclear. The CDR3 sequence is 14 residues long. Germline-derived CDR1 and CDR2 are LNHNV and YYDKDF (reference sequence). With 7 bases removed from V and 6 bases from J, the gap between germline ends came to 15 bases. The CDR3 here is CATTRGVNAGELFF. The CDR3 coding sequence is TGTGCCACCACCCGCGGTGTCAACGCCGGGGAGCTGTTTTTT.

The chain combines TRBV7-8 with TRBJ2-7; D not resolved. Germline loops: CDR1 SGHVS, CDR2 FQNEAQ. The length of the CDR3 is 18 residues. Trimming took off 1 base at V and 3 bases at J, with 22 bases between the two ends. Written as DNA, the CDR3 is TGTGCCAGCAGCTTAGAGCGAGGCCCCGATACGCAGTACTACGAGCAGTACGTC. Its protein product is CASSLERGPDTQYYEQYV.

The CDR3 DNA reads as TGTGCCAGCAGCCAGACCGGACAGGGGGCAGGTGAAGCTTTCTTT. Encoded protein: CASSQTGQGAGEAFF. This chain links TRBV7-9 with TRBJ1-1; TRBD1 matches at 11 bases. The V gene's germline CDR1 is SEHNR and CDR2 FQNEAQ (reference sequence). With V trimmed by 5 bases and J by 7 bases, 9 bases remained unmatched. CDR3 length: 15 amino acids.

The chain recombines TRBV9 with TRBJ2-1, with D tentatively TRBD2 (6 bases). Germline V gene lookup returns CDR1 SGDLS and CDR2 YYNGEE. The ends were cut back, 7 bases at V and 15 bases at J, with 23 bases in the middle. The CDR3 loop spans 13 amino acids. CDR3 DNA sequence: TGTGCCAGCGGGGATGGGGGGATAAAACTGTTGTTCTTC. It is translated as CASGDGGIKLLFF. The whole variable domain, remainder taken from reference TRBV9 and TRBJ2-1, is DSGVTQTPKHLITATGQRVTLRCSPRSGDLSVYWYQQSLDQGLQFLIQYYNGEERAKGNILERFSAQQFPDLHSELNLSSLELGDSALYFCASGDGGIKLLFFGPGTRLTVL.

The chain combines TRBV9 with TRBJ2-7, with 9 bases that match TRBD2. Per germline, CDR1 SGDLS and CDR2 YYNGEE. The ends lost 0 bases at V and 11 bases at J; junction bases unmatched: 12. CDR3 length equals 15 residues. CDR3 in amino acids: CASSVGGTSSYDEYF. The CDR3 nucleotides are TGTGCCAGCAGCGTAGGAGGGACTAGCTCCTACGATGAGTACTTC. The full variable domain, in which reference TRBV9 and TRBJ2-7 provide the parts outside the CDR3, is DSGVTQTPKHLITATGQRVTLRCSPRSGDLSVYWYQQSLDQGLQFLIQYYNGEERAKGNILERFSAQQFPDLHSELNLSSLELGDSALYFCASSVGGTSSYDEYFGPGTRLTVT.

V usage is TRBV20-1 and J usage is TRBJ2-3; D might be TRBD1 or TRBD2, each matching 5 bases. Trimming removed 8 bases from V and 2 bases from J, with 20 bases in between. CDR3 size: 15 residues. Germline lookup yields CDR1 DFQATT and CDR2 SNEGSKA (reference sequence). The CDR3 DNA reads TGCAGTTGTGGAGACGGGGTCAGGGACACAGATACGCAGTATTTT. This codes for CSCGDGVRDTDTQYF.

The chain is built from TRBV6-4 and TRBJ2-7; 9 bases agree with TRBD2. The ends lost 6 bases at V and 4 bases at J; junction bases unmatched: 4. This CDR3 comprises 13 residues. Germline V gives CDR1 MRHNA, CDR2 SNTAGT. The CDR3 here is CASRTGLAYEQYV. As DNA, the CDR3 is TGTGCCAGCAGGACGGGACTAGCATACGAGCAGTACGTC.

The chain combines TRBV5-5 with TRBJ2-1; 8 nucleotides match TRBD2. Per germline, CDR1 SGHKS and CDR2 YYEKEE (reference sequence). V lost 5 bases to trimming and J lost 8 bases; unmatched junction nucleotides: 15. This CDR3 comprises 16 residues. CDR3 sequence: CASRSEERGGSDEQFF. The CDR3 DNA is TGTGCCAGCAGATCGGAAGAGCGCGGGGGGAGCGATGAGCAGTTCTTC.

This clonotype was found once. The chain uses TRBV9 and TRBJ2-5, with a tentative D call TRBD1 (7 bases). Per germline, CDR1 SGDLS and CDR2 YYNGEE. V lost 7 bases and J lost 11, with 27 bases in between. The CDR3 runs 15 residues. The CDR3 reads CASGTAGEKMFFQYF. The CDR3 DNA reads as TGTGCCAGCGGGACAGCGGGTGAAAAAATGTTTTTTCAGTACTTC.

As to this clonotype: A read error may produce the germline difference seen at one junction end. The V call is TRBV9, the J call TRBJ2-3; D gene ambiguous. The CDR3 contains 15 residues. Germline-derived CDR1 and CDR2 are SGDLS and YYNGEE. DNA of the CDR3: TGCGCCAGCAGCCTAGTATTGTCCAGCACGGATACGCAGTATTTT. As protein: CASSLVLSSTDTQYF.

On this clonotype itself: The germline gene is not matched at one end of the junction; a read error may be the cause. The chain uses TRBV19 and TRBJ2-7; possible D gene TRBD1, 5 bases. The CDR3 spans 14 residues. The germline V gene encodes CDR1 LNHDA and CDR2 SQIVND (reference sequence). The CDR3 spells CASSRGTGSYEEYF. In nucleotides, the CDR3 is TGTGCCAGTAGTAGGGGTACAGGTTCCTACGAGGAGTACTTC.

This clonotype was counted only a few times. This clone may be a read error of a much larger clone one base away. The V call is TRBV7-8, the J call TRBJ1-1; D is ambiguous. This CDR3 has 15 amino acids. Germline V gene data show CDR1 as SGHVS and CDR2 as FQNEAQ. Trimming took 0 bases from V and 13 from J, leaving 21 bases between them. CDR3 bases: TGTGCCAGCAGCTTAGCGGGAGCTCCCGATACTGAGTATTTCTTT. Translation: CASSLAGAPDTEYFF.

The chain joins TRBV7-4 to TRBJ1-6; TRBD1 is a possible D gene (5 bases). Germline V lookup: CDR1 SGHVT, CDR2 SQSDAQ. Trimming took 3 bases from V and 10 from J, leaving 19 bases between them. This CDR3 spans 16 amino acids. The CDR3 bases are TGTGCCAGCAGCTTGGGGGAGGGCGGCGCTAAGTCACCCCTCCACTTT. It specifies CASSLGEGGAKSPLHF.

The J gene is TRBJ1-1, the V gene TRBV9; D gene uncertain. Trimming removed 3 bases at V and 13 bases at J, with 22 bases between. The CDR3 length is 14 residues. The germline CDR1 and CDR2 sequences are SGDLS and YYNGEE. CDR3 DNA: TGTGCCAGCAGCGAAGGGTCAAATAAGCAGTATTTTTTCTTT. It encodes CASSEGSNKQYFFF.

The rearrangement links TRBV10-2 to TRBJ2-7; tentatively, D is TRBD1 or TRBD2 (6 bases each). The CDR3 covers 15 residues. The V gene's germline CDR1 is WSHSY and CDR2 SAAADI. Trimming shortened V by 4 bases and J by 7 bases, and 20 bases separated the two germline ends. The CDR3 DNA reads TGCGCCAGCAGTGTTACGGTGGGGGGCACAAAAGAGCAGTACTTC. Amino acids: CASSVTVGGTKEQYF.

In its sample, this clonotype was seen a few times. An end of the junction differs from the germline gene, which may be a read error. For the CDR3, the DNA is TGTGCCAGTAGTGAAAGACAGGGGTTTTATTCACCCCTCCACTTT. Its protein product is CASSERQGFYSPLHF. V gene TRBV2 combines with J gene TRBJ1-6; 8 nucleotides match TRBD1. This CDR3 region has 15 residues. The germline V gene has CDR1 SNHLY and CDR2 FYNNEI.

V and J are TRBV7-3 and TRBJ1-1; D is undetermined. Per germline, CDR1 SGHTA and CDR2 FQGTGA. V dropped 2 bases and J dropped 1 base, with 17 bases sitting between them. CDR3 length: 17 amino acids. CDR3 region: CASSLAPTATQNTEAFF. CDR3 sequence (DNA): TGTGCCAGCAGCTTAGCCCCCACAGCCACGCAGAACACTGAAGCTTTCTTT. Drawing the rest from reference TRBV7-3 and TRBJ1-1, the complete variable domain is GAGVSQTPSNKVTEKGKYVELRCDPISGHTALYWYRQSLGQGPEFLIYFQGTGAADDSGLPNDRFFAVRPEGSVSTLKIQRTERGDSAVYLCASSLAPTATQNTEAFFGQGTRLTVV.

The gene calls are TRBV20-1 and TRBJ2-1, with D perhaps given as TRBD1 or TRBD2 (6 bases each). Trimming left V 6 bases short and J 11 bases short, with 20 bases between. Per germline, CDR1 DFQATT and CDR2 SNEGSKA (reference sequence). The CDR3 has 13 amino acids. CDR3 coding DNA: TGCAGTGCGATCGGGGGCAGAGCCATGAAGCAGTTCTTC. This encodes CSAIGGRAMKQFF.

The chain uses TRBV11-2 and TRBJ2-3; perhaps TRBD2 as D (5 bases). The germline CDR1 and CDR2 sequences are SGHAT and FQNNGV. The CDR3 is 17 amino acids. Deletions cut 0 bases from V and 6 bases from J, with 19 bases between. The CDR3 loop is CASSLDCSNTRTDTQYF. CDR3 nucleotides: TGTGCCAGCAGCTTAGATTGCTCGAATACTAGAACCGATACGCAGTATTTT.

Comments on this clonotype: A junction boundary mismatches the germline segment, possibly from a read error. The J gene is TRBJ2-3, the V gene TRBV7-2; unclear D gene. Germline V gives CDR1 SGHTA, CDR2 FQGNSA. CDR3 length: 14 residues. The CDR3 DNA is TGTGCCAGCAGCTTAGATCCAGACCGCACAGCGCATTATTTT. As protein: CASSLDPDRTAHYF.

The genes are TRBV19 and TRBJ2-7; 7 nucleotides agree with TRBD1. The CDR3 runs to 18 residues. J lost 1 base, V lost 9 bases, and 21 bases had no gene match. Germline CDR1 and CDR2: LNHDA and SQIVND (reference sequence). The CDR3 DNA reads TGTGCCAGCAGCATTCCTGCAGACGGGACAGCCCTTTCCTACGAGCAGTACGTC. It yields the protein CASSIPADGTALSYEQYV.